This T cell receptor beta chain was sequenced during a study of beta chain features in type 1 diabetes. The study reverse transcribed the entire isolated RNA, so it sequenced expressed TCRB transcripts. About 3.6 million reads was the average for naive, central memory and regulatory T cell samples. Measured with immunoSEQ multiplex PCR; TCRdb has only the in-frame clones, and not every one. The table lists some 400,000 clones, over 12% of them singletons, with roughly 0.019% in the top ten. This clone was found a few times. The V gene's germline CDR1 is KGHSH and CDR2 LQKENI. Trimming pared 5 bases from V and 7 bases from J, leaving 18 bases between. This CDR3 is 15 amino acids long.

The V gene is TRBV18, the J gene TRBJ1-5; D gene uncertain. Material for sequencing was naive CD4+ T cells from blood. This clonotype was obtained from a woman aged 18-29 years in good health. CDR3 sequence (DNA): TGTGCCAGCTCAAATAATGAGGGTATGGGCCAGCCCCAGCATTTT. Translation: CASSNNEGMGQPQHF.